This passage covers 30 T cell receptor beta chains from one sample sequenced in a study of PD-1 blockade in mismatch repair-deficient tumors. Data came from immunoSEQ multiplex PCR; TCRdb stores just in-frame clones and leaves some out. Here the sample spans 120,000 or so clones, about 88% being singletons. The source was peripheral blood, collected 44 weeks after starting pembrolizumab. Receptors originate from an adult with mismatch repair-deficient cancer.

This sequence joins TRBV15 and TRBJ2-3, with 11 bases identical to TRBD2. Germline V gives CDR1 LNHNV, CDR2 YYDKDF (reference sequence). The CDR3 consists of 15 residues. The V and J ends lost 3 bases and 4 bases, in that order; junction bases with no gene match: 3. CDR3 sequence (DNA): TGTGCCACCAGCAGTAGCGGGAGGGCCTCAGATACGCAGTATTTT. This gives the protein CATSSSGRASDTQYF.

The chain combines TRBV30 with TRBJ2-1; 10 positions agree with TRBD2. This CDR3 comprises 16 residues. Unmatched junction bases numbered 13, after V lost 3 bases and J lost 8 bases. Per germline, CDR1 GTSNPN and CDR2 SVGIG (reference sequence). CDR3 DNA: TGTGCCTGGAGCCTAGGGCTAGCGGGAGTATCAGATGAGCAGTTCTTC. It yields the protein CAWSLGLAGVSDEQFF.

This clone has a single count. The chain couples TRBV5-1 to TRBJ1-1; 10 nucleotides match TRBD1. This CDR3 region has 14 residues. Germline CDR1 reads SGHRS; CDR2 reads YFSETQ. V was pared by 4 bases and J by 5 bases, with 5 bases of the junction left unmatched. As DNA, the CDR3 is TGCGCCAGCAGCGTGACAGGGGGCAATACTGAAGCTTTCTTT. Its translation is CASSVTGGNTEAFF.

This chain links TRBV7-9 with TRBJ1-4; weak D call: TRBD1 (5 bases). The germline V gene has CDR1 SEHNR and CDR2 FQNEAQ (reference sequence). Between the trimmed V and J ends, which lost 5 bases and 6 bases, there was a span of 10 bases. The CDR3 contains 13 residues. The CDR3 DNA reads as TGTGCCAGCAGCGAACAACAGGATGAAAAACTGTTTTTT. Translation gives CASSEQQDEKLFF.

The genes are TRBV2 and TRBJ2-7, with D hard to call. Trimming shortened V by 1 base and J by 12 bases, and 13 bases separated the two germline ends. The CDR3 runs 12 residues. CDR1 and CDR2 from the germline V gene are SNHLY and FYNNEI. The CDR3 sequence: CASSEVKPPTYF. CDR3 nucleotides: TGTGCCAGCAGTGAAGTAAAGCCTCCAACGTACTTC. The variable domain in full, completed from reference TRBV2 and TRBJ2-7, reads EPEVTQTPSHQVTQMGQEVILRCVPISNHLYFYWYRQILGQKVEFLVSFYNNEISEKSEIFDDQFSVERPDGSNFTLKIRSTKLEDSAMYFCASSEVKPPTYFGPGTRLTVT.

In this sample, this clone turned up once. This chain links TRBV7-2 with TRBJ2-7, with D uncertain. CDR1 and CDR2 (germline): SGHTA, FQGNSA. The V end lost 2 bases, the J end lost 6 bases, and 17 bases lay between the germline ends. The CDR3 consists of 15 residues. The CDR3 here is CASSLNDGPYFEQYF. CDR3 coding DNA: TGTGCCAGCAGCTTAAATGACGGGCCCTACTTCGAGCAGTACTTC.

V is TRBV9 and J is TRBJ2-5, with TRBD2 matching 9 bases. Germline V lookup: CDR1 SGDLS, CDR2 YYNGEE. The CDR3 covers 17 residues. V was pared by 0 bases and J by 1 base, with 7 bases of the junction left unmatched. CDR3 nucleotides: TGTGCCAGCAGCGTAGGGGGTCTAGCGGGAATCCAAGAGACCCAGTACTTC. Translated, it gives CASSVGGLAGIQETQYF.

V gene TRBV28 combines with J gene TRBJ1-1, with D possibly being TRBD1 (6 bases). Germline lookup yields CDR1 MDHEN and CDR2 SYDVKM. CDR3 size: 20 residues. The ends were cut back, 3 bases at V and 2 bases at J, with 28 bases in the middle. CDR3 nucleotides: TGTGCCAGCAGTTTTAGGGTCGGGGGTGTCGGAGGGGACATAAACACTGAAGCTTTCTTT. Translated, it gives CASSFRVGGVGGDINTEAFF.

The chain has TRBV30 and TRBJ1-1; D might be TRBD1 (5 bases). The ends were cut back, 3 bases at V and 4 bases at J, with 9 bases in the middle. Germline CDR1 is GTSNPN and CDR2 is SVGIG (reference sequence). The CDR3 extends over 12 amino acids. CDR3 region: CAWRQGGTEAFF. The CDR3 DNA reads TGTGCCTGGAGGCAGGGAGGCACTGAAGCTTTCTTT.

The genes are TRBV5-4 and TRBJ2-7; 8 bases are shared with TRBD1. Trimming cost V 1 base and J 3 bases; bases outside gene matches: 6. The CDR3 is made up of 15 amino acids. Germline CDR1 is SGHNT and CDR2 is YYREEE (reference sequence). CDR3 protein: CASSLQGARDYEQYF. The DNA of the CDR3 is TGTGCCAGCAGCTTGCAGGGGGCGAGGGACTACGAGCAGTACTTC. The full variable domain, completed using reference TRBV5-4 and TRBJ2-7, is ETGVTQSPTHLIKTRGQQVTLRCSSQSGHNTVSWYQQALGQGPQFIFQYYREEENGRGNFPPRFSGLQFPNYSSELNVNALELDDSALYLCASSLQGARDYEQYFGPGTRLTVT.

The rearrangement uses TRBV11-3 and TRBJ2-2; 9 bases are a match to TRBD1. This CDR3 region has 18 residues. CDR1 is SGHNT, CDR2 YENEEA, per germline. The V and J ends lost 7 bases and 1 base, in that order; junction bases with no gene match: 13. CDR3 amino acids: CASTLGWGDRENTGELFF. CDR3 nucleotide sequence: TGTGCCAGCACCCTCGGATGGGGGGACAGGGAGAACACCGGGGAGCTGTTTTTT. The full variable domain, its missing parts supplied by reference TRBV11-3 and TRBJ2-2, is EAGVVQSPRYKIIEKKQPVAFWCNPISGHNTLYWYLQNLGQGPELLIRYENEEAVDDSQLPKDRFSAERLKGVDSTLKIQPAELGDSAVYLCASTLGWGDRENTGELFFGEGSRLTVL.

This CDR3 is CASSQDPFGPTYGYTF. CDR3 nucleotides: TGTGCCAGCAGCCAAGACCCATTTGGCCCTACTTATGGCTACACCTTC. The V gene is TRBV4-2, the J gene TRBJ1-2; unclear D gene. The ends were cut back, 0 bases at V and 5 bases at J, with 16 bases in the middle. The CDR3 sequence is 16 residues long. Per the germline V gene, CDR1 is LGHNA and CDR2 is YNFKEQ.

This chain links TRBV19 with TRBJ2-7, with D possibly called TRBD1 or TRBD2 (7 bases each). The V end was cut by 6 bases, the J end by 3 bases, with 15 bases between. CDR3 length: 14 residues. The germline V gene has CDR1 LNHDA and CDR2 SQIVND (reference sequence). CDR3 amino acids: CASSPRGRVYEQYF. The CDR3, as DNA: TGTGCCAGTAGCCCCAGGGGGAGGGTCTACGAGCAGTACTTC.

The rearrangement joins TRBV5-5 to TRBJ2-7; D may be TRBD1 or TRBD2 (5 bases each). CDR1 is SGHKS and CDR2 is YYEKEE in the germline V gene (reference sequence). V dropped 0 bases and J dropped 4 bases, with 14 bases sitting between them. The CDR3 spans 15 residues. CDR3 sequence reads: CASSLEGTALYEQYF. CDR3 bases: TGTGCCAGCAGCTTGGAAGGGACCGCTTTGTACGAGCAGTACTTC.

CDR3 in amino acids: CASSLPSGSTDEQYF. For the CDR3, the DNA is TGTGCCAGCAGCTTGCCTAGCGGGAGTACTGACGAGCAGTACTTC. V gene TRBV5-8 combines with J gene TRBJ2-7; 10 nucleotides line up with TRBD2. V was pared by 1 base and J by 5 bases, with 6 bases of the junction left unmatched. This CDR3 has 15 amino acids. Germline CDR1 SGHTS, CDR2 YDEGEE.

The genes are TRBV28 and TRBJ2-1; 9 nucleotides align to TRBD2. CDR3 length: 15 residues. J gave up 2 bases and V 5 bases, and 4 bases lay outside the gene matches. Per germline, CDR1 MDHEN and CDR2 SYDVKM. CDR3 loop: CASSLSGSTYNEQFF. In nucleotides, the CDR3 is TGTGCCAGCAGTCTTAGCGGGAGTACCTACAATGAGCAGTTCTTC. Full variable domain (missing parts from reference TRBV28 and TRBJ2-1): DVKVTQSSRYLVKRTGEKVFLECVQDMDHENMFWYRQDPGLGLRLIYFSYDVKMKEKGDIPEGYSVSREKKERFSLILESASTNQTSMYLCASSLSGSTYNEQFFGPGTRLTVL.

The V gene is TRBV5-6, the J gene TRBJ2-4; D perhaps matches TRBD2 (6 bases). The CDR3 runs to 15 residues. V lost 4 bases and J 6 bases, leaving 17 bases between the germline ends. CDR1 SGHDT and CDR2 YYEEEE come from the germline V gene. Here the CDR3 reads CASSPRWEEVNIQYF. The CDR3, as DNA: TGTGCCAGCAGCCCTAGGTGGGAGGAGGTAAACATTCAGTACTTC.

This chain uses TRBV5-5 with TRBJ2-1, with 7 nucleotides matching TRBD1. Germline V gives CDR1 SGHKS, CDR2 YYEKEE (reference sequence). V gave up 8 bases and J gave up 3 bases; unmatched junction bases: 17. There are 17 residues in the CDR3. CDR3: CARGIREGDRLYNEQFF. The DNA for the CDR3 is TGTGCCAGGGGCATCCGAGAAGGGGACAGACTCTACAATGAGCAGTTCTTC.

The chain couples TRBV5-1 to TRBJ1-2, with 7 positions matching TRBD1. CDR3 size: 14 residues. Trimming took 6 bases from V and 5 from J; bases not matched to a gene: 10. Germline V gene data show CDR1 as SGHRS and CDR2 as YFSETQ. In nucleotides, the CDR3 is TGCGCCAGCAACCCCCGGGGGGACAGTTATGGCTACACCTTC. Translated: CASNPRGDSYGYTF.

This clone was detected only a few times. DNA of the CDR3: TGCGCCAGCAGCTTGGAATCATCTGAAGCTTTCTTT. It specifies CASSLESSEAFF. The chain links TRBV5-1 to TRBJ1-1; D unresolved. CDR1 is SGHRS and CDR2 is YFSETQ in the germline V gene. V was pared by 0 bases and J by 6 bases, with 6 bases between. The CDR3 is 12 residues long. The whole variable domain, filled in from reference TRBV5-1 and TRBJ1-1, reads KAGVTQTPRYLIKTRGQQVTLSCSPISGHRSVSWYQQTPGQGLQFLFEYFSETQRNKGNFPGRFSGRQFSNSRSEMNVSTLELGDSALYLCASSLESSEAFFGQGTRLTVV.

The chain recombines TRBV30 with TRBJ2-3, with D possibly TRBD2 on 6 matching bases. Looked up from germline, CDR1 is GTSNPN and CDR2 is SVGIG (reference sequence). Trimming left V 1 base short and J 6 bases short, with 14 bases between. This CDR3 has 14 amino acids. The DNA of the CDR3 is TGTGCCTGGAGTGAGACGGGAGTTGGGGATACGCAGTATTTT. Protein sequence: CAWSETGVGDTQYF.

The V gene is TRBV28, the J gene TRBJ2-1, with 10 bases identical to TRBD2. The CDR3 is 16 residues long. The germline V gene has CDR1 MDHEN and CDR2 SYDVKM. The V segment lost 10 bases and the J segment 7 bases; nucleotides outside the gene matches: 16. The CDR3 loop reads CAIQEDRAGGWNEQFF. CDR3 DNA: TGTGCCATCCAGGAGGATCGAGCGGGAGGGTGGAATGAGCAGTTCTTC.

The DNA for the CDR3 is TGTGCCAGTAGTATGCTAAGGGGGAACACCGGGGAGCTGTTTTTT. Translating gives CASSMLRGNTGELFF. J is TRBJ2-2 and V is TRBV19, with D perhaps TRBD1 (5 bases). In germline, CDR1 is LNHDA, CDR2 SQIVND (reference sequence). This CDR3 has 15 residues. The V end lost 3 bases, the J end lost 1 base, and 9 bases lay between the germline ends.

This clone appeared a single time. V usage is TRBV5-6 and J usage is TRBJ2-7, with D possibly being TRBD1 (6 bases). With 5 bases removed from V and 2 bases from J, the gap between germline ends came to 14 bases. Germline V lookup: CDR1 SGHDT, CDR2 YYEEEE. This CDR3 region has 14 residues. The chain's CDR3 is CASRLQGSTYEQYF. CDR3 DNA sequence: TGTGCCAGCAGGCTCCAGGGGTCTACCTACGAGCAGTACTTC. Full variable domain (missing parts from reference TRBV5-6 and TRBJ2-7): DAGVTQSPTHLIKTRGQQVTLRCSPKSGHDTVSWYQQALGQGPQFIFQYYEEEERQRGNFPDRFSGHQFPNYSSELNVNALLLGDSALYLCASRLQGSTYEQYFGPGTRLTVT.

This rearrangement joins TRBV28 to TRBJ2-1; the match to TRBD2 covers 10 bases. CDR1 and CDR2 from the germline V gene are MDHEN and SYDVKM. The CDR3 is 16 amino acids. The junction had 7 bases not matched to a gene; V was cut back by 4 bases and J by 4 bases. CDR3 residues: CASSSSSGRRYNEQFF. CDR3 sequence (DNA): TGTGCCAGCAGTTCCTCTAGCGGGAGACGGTACAATGAGCAGTTCTTC.

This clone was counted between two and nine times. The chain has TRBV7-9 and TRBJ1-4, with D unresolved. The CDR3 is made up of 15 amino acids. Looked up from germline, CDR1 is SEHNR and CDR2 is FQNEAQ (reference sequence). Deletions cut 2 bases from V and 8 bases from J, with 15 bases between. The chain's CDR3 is CASSLSGQSGEKLFF. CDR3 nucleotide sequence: TGTGCCAGCAGCTTAAGCGGCCAGTCTGGAGAAAAACTGTTTTTT.

CDR3 amino acids: CASRPQGWGDQPQHF. The CDR3 coding sequence is TGTGCCAGCAGACCCCAGGGCTGGGGCGATCAGCCCCAGCATTTT. This chain joins TRBV6-5 and TRBJ1-5; TRBD1 might be the D (5 bases). Germline V CDR1 and CDR2: MNHEY, SVGAGI. The ends were cut back, 6 bases at V and 5 bases at J, with 17 bases in the middle. The CDR3 consists of 15 residues.

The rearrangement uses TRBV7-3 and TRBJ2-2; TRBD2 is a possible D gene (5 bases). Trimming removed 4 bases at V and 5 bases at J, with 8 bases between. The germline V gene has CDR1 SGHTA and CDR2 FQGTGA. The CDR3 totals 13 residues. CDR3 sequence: CASSSAGTGELFF. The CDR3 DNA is TGTGCCAGCAGCTCTGCGGGTACCGGGGAGCTGTTTTTT.

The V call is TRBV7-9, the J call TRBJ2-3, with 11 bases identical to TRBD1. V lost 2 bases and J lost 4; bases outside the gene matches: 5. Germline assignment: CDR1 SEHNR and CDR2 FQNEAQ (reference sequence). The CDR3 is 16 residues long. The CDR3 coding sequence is TGTGCCAGCAGCTTACCCAGGACAGGGGGCCCAGATACGCAGTATTTT. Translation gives CASSLPRTGGPDTQYF.

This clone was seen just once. The CDR3 loop is CASSDSQGNEQYF. In DNA form, the CDR3 reads TGCGCCAGCAGTGATAGTCAGGGTAACGAGCAGTACTTC. The V and J genes are TRBV10-1 and TRBJ2-7; D might be TRBD1 (5 bases). This CDR3 is built from 13 residues. Germline V CDR1 and CDR2: WNHNN, SYGVQD (reference sequence). Trimming stripped 3 bases from V and 5 bases from J, with 11 bases between.